One sample yielded the 11 T cell receptor beta chains listed below, sequenced in a study of regulatory T cells in long-lasting Graves disease. Stated time point: newly diagnosed GD, antithyroid drugs for less than 3 months. PBMC RNA served as the TCR library source. According to the study, TCR beta libraries were built with iRepertoire HTBI primers and CDR3-region Arm-PCR. TCRdb re-derived calls from the multiplex PCR reads in MiXCR, one entry per CDR3 protein. Of 500,000 or so distinct CDR3 sequences in the sample, under 20% were seen once. The same sample was also studied in work on T cells in Graves' hyperthyroidism and ophthalmopathy.

Sequences were derived from peripheral blood mononuclear cells (PBMCs), sampled at new diagnosis, from a patient treated with antithyroid drugs. The receptors derive from a man aged 40-49 years with Graves disease.

The chain is built from TRBV19 and TRBJ2-1, with 11 bases matching TRBD2. Germline assignment: CDR1 LNHDA and CDR2 SQIVND (reference sequence). J lost 2 bases, V lost 6 bases, and 6 bases had no gene match. The CDR3 sequence is 16 residues long. The CDR3 protein is CASRSSGRNPYNEQFF. The CDR3 nucleotides read TGTGCCAGTAGATCTAGCGGGAGGAACCCCTACAATGAGCAGTTCTTC.

This clonotype was recorded many times. The rearrangement joins TRBV11-2 to TRBJ1-2; 10 positions match TRBD1. Trimming removed 4 bases from V and 6 bases from J; junction bases left unmatched: 5. This CDR3 region has 14 residues. Germline CDR1 SGHAT, CDR2 FQNNGV. This CDR3 is CASSWRGTGDGYTF. The CDR3 nucleotides read TGTGCCAGCAGCTGGAGGGGGACAGGGGATGGCTACACCTTC.

This clonotype was seen ten or more times. CDR3 coding DNA: TGCAGTGCTAGTGGGGTATGGAGCGGGAATGAAGAGACCCAGTACTTC. It codes for CSASGVWSGNEETQYF. The chain carries TRBV20-1 and TRBJ2-5, with 7 bases fitting TRBD2. With 3 bases clipped from V and 3 bases from J, the junction kept 13 bases outside the gene matches. This CDR3 is built from 16 residues. Germline assignment: CDR1 DFQATT and CDR2 SNEGSKA (reference sequence).

This clonotype was counted between two and nine times. The chain employs TRBV19 and TRBJ2-1, with D perhaps given as TRBD1 or TRBD2 (5 bases each). The CDR3 consists of 14 residues. V lost 3 bases to trimming and J lost 9 bases, with 15 bases between them. Germline CDR1 is LNHDA and CDR2 is SQIVND (reference sequence). CDR3 sequence (DNA): TGTGCCAGTAGTATCGGGACCAGCTTCTCTGAGCAGTTCTTC. It translates to CASSIGTSFSEQFF.

The V gene is TRBV2, the J gene TRBJ2-7; the match to TRBD1 covers 8 bases. The V segment lost 6 bases and the J segment 3 bases; nucleotides outside the gene matches: 7. Germline-derived CDR1 and CDR2 are SNHLY and FYNNEI. The CDR3 has 14 residues. The CDR3 coding sequence is TGTGCCAGCAGGGACAGGGCCACCGGCTACGAGCAGTACTTC. This translates into CASRDRATGYEQYF.

This clonotype was recorded many times. The genes are TRBV30 and TRBJ2-1; a possible D gene is TRBD1 (6 bases). V was pared by 5 bases and J by 10 bases, with 18 bases between. The CDR3 totals 13 residues. Germline V gene data show CDR1 as GTSNPN and CDR2 as SVGIG (reference sequence). Here the CDR3 DNA reads TGTGCCTGGGCCCCGGCACAGGGTGGAGAGCAGTTCTTC. Its protein product is CAWAPAQGGEQFF.

There are a few counts of this clonotype. The V and J genes are TRBV19 and TRBJ2-7; D may be TRBD2 (5 bases). Germline V gives CDR1 LNHDA, CDR2 SQIVND (reference sequence). The V end lost 1 base, the J end lost 2 bases, and 9 bases lay between the germline ends. The length of the CDR3 is 14 residues. As DNA, the CDR3 is TGTGCCAGTAGTATAGTAAGCGGTCCCTACGAGCAGTACTTC. Protein sequence: CASSIVSGPYEQYF. Together with reference TRBV19 and TRBJ2-7, the CDR3 gives the full variable domain: DGGITQSPKYLFRKEGQNVTLSCEQNLNHDAMYWYRQDPGQGLRLIYYSQIVNDFQKGDIAEGYSVSREKKESFPLTVTSAQKNPTAFYLCASSIVSGPYEQYFGPGTRLTVT.

In its sample, this clonotype was seen many times. The chain joins TRBV28 to TRBJ2-1; a possible D gene is TRBD2 (6 bases). V was trimmed by 8 bases and J by 2 bases, leaving 13 bases between them. The CDR3 is 14 residues long. Germline CDR1 is MDHEN and CDR2 is SYDVKM. DNA for the CDR3: TGTGCCAGCCGGGGTAGCGGAACCTACAATGAGCAGTTCTTC. It specifies CASRGSGTYNEQFF.

This clonotype was detected many times. The chain combines TRBV12-3 or TRBV12-4 with TRBJ2-3; D may be TRBD1 (6 bases). CDR3 size: 14 residues. Trimming pared 4 bases from V and 4 bases from J, leaving 12 bases between. CDR3 nucleotide sequence: TGTGCCAGCAGTTCGACAGGAGGTGCAGATACGCAGTATTTT. Residues: CASSSTGGADTQYF.

The table lists this clonotype with many counts. CDR3: CASKVGTVTYEQYF. The CDR3 DNA follows: TGTGCCAGCAAGGTAGGGACGGTTACCTACGAGCAGTACTTC. This sequence joins TRBV2 and TRBJ2-7; either TRBD1 or TRBD2 may supply D (5 bases each). This CDR3 region has 14 residues. V was shortened by 7 bases and J by 2 bases, with 15 bases between the two germline ends. The germline V gene encodes CDR1 SNHLY and CDR2 FYNNEI.

V and J are TRBV20-1 and TRBJ2-7; a possible D gene is TRBD1 (6 bases). Germline-derived CDR1 and CDR2 are DFQATT and SNEGSKA (reference sequence). V lost 3 bases and J lost 4, with 10 bases in between. The CDR3 is made up of 12 amino acids. The CDR3: CSASKGVYEQYF. DNA for the CDR3: TGCAGTGCTAGTAAGGGGGTGTACGAGCAGTACTTC.